Listed below are T cell receptor beta chains from one sample, sequenced in a study of control samples from healthy donors and cancer patients. Clones were sequenced by immunoSEQ multiplex PCR, and TCRdb holds only the in-frame ones, with some missing. The repertoire consists of some 150,000 clones, with approximately 94% occurring once and the leading ten covering about 14%. Sequencing used PBMCs. The receptors derive from a man in his sixties with colorectal cancer. The CDR3 runs from the conserved cysteine through the conserved F or W.

cdr3_aa j_call v_call
CASSRAGDSNQPQHF TRBJ1-5 TRBV19
CASSQESGGRGKGNTIYF TRBJ1-3 TRBV4-1
CASRGGGAFYEQYF TRBJ2-7 TRBV21-1
CASSYVNGGEQFF TRBJ2-1 TRBV6-5
CASSLWAGPDTQYF TRBJ2-3 TRBV5-1
CASSLVLAGNNEQFF TRBJ2-1 TRBV5-1
CASSYTSGGGETQYF TRBJ2-5 TRBV6-2/TRBV6-3
CASSDSDRGGVAFF TRBJ1-1 TRBV25-1
CASKSSAGNTIYF TRBJ1-3 TRBV7-9
CATSDPNLGGGPNSSNYGYTF TRBJ1-2 TRBV24-1
CASSQDAGTGGPYNSPLHF TRBJ1-6 TRBV4-1
CASSRGLTEAFF TRBJ1-1 TRBV6-5
CASSATEAFF TRBJ1-1 TRBV6-2/TRBV6-3
CASSTPIAGEYNEQFF TRBJ2-1 TRBV19
CASSEEVREIPYEQYF TRBJ2-7 TRBV6-1
CASSAHPRISEAFF TRBJ1-1 TRBV11-2
CASRGGKTSTDTQYF TRBJ2-3 TRBV19
CAIRGQGGEKLFF TRBJ1-4 TRBV10-3
CASSLQGMDSPLHF TRBJ1-6 TRBV27
CASSERDYIQETQYF TRBJ2-5 TRBV6-1
CASSDSTPYEQYF TRBJ2-7 TRBV6-4
CASSQGQGAWTEAFF TRBJ1-1 TRBV3-1/TRBV3-2
CASSSTSSYEQYF TRBJ2-7 TRBV27
CASSISGSGDYGYTF TRBJ1-2 TRBV19
CASSRTSGVETQYF TRBJ2-5 TRBV7-2